Shown below are 19 T cell receptor beta chains from a single sample sequenced in a study of PD-1 blockade in mismatch repair-deficient tumors. Clones were sequenced by immunoSEQ multiplex PCR, and TCRdb holds only the in-frame ones, with some missing. The sample has tens of thousands of clones, approximately 83% seen once. The specimen comprised peripheral blood, sampled 12 weeks after starting pembrolizumab. The receptors stem from an adult with mismatch repair-deficient cancer.

The chain has TRBV6-1 and TRBJ2-5; 7 nucleotides line up with TRBD2. The CDR3 has 15 amino acids. With V trimmed by 2 bases and J by 2 bases, 5 bases remained unmatched. Germline CDR1 MNHNS, CDR2 SASEGT. CDR3 coding DNA: TGTGCCAGCAGTGAAAATGAGGGAGGGCAAGAGACCCAGTACTTC. This encodes CASSENEGGQETQYF.

This clone appeared once. The gene calls are TRBV10-2 and TRBJ1-5, with D perhaps matching TRBD1 (5 bases). V shed 8 bases and J shed 7 bases, with 15 bases lying between them. CDR1 and CDR2 (germline): WSHSY, SAAADI. The CDR3 is made up of 13 amino acids. The CDR3 sequence is CASAPVRDQPQHF. The DNA of the CDR3 is TGCGCCAGCGCCCCCGTGAGGGACCAGCCCCAGCATTTT.

This clone was picked up a small number of times. V and J are TRBV10-3 and TRBJ2-7; no clear D gene. V lost 2 bases and J 0 bases, leaving 5 bases between the germline ends. The CDR3 length is 13 residues. CDR1 is ENHRY, CDR2 SYGVKD, per germline. CDR3: CAISEASSYEQYF. The CDR3 nucleotides are TGTGCCATCAGTGAGGCCAGCTCCTACGAGCAGTACTTC.

The CDR3 loop reads CASSEGQGNGYTF. The CDR3 coding sequence is TGTGCCAGCAGTGAAGGACAGGGAAATGGCTACACCTTC. The genes are TRBV6-1 and TRBJ1-2, with TRBD1 matching over 7 bases. Germline V gene sequence: CDR1 MNHNS, CDR2 SASEGT. J lost 6 bases, V lost 1 base, and 2 bases had no gene match. The CDR3 runs 13 residues.

The chain recombines TRBV19 with TRBJ2-1; 11 bases align to TRBD1. Germline trimming cut 2 bases from V and 10 bases from J; bases unmatched to any gene: 7. The CDR3 is 15 amino acids. In germline, CDR1 is LNHDA, CDR2 SQIVND (reference sequence). CDR3 nucleotide sequence: TGTGCCAGTAGTATATTAGGACAGGGGGCTGGAGAGCAGTTCTTC. Protein sequence: CASSILGQGAGEQFF.

The V gene is TRBV4-3, the J gene TRBJ2-4; D not certain. The CDR3 spans 15 residues. V was trimmed by 0 bases and J by 5 bases, leaving 11 bases between them. The germline V gene has CDR1 LGHNA and CDR2 YSLEER. The CDR3 DNA reads as TGCGCCAGCAGCCAAGATGGCTCCCCAGAAAACATTCAGTACTTC. Its translation is CASSQDGSPENIQYF.

This chain connects TRBV28 to TRBJ1-5, with D possibly TRBD1 on 5 matching bases. The CDR3 is made up of 14 amino acids. Germline V gene lookup returns CDR1 MDHEN and CDR2 SYDVKM. Trimming left V 5 bases short and J 3 bases short, with 11 bases between. Here the CDR3 DNA reads TGTGCCAGCAGTCTGATACAGGTCAATCAGCCCCAGCATTTT. This sequence encodes CASSLIQVNQPQHF.

The rearrangement links TRBV5-1 to TRBJ1-2; 10 bases line up with TRBD1. The CDR3 has 14 residues. Germline V gene data show CDR1 as SGHRS and CDR2 as YFSETQ. The V gene end was trimmed by 3 bases and the J gene end by 2 bases; junction bases not matched to a gene: 1. The CDR3 DNA reads TGCGCCAGCAGCTCGGGACAGGGGAACTATGGCTACACCTTC. It encodes CASSSGQGNYGYTF.

J is TRBJ2-1 and V is TRBV5-6; a weak D match, TRBD2 (5 bases). The germline V gene encodes CDR1 SGHDT and CDR2 YYEEEE. The CDR3 has 17 amino acids. The germline V and J ends were trimmed by 0 bases and 8 bases, with 21 bases remaining between them. The CDR3 region has the DNA TGTGCCAGCAGCTTGGTCCCGTACCTCGGGTTCGGGGATGAGCAGTTCTTC. Encoded protein: CASSLVPYLGFGDEQFF.

The chain combines TRBV25-1 with TRBJ2-1, with TRBD2 identical over 11 bases. CDR1 is MGHDK, CDR2 SYGVNS, per germline. This CDR3 spans 15 amino acids. Losses at the gene ends were 2 bases for V and 9 bases for J; bases not matched to a gene: 6. Written as DNA, the CDR3 is TGTGCCAGCAGTGAAGTAGCGGGAGGGCCCACTGAGCAGTTCTTC. It encodes CASSEVAGGPTEQFF.

This clone was recorded a few times. This chain connects TRBV29-1 to TRBJ1-2; D is unresolved. With 1 base removed from V and 7 bases from J, the gap between germline ends came to 4 bases. This CDR3 comprises 10 residues. Germline loops: CDR1 SQVTM, CDR2 ANQGSEA. CDR3: CSVEGVGYTF. The CDR3 DNA is TGCAGCGTTGAAGGGGTTGGCTACACCTTC.

The sample holds a few counts of this clone. The chain joins TRBV30 to TRBJ1-2; D gene ambiguous. Trimming removed 2 bases from V and 0 bases from J, with 10 bases in between. CDR3 size: 14 residues. Germline CDR1 GTSNPN, CDR2 SVGIG (reference sequence). The chain's CDR3 is CAWSLGIANYGYTF. CDR3 DNA: TGTGCCTGGAGTCTTGGGATAGCTAACTATGGCTACACCTTC.

This clone has only one observation. The V gene is TRBV6-4, the J gene TRBJ2-2, with 7 bases identical to TRBD2. The CDR3 extends over 13 amino acids. CDR1 is MRHNA, CDR2 SNTAGT, per germline. The trim removed 4 bases at V and 4 bases at J, leaving 0 bases unmatched. The CDR3 region is CASSASGTGELFF. The CDR3 DNA follows: TGTGCCAGCAGTGCTAGCGGCACCGGGGAGCTGTTTTTT.

The chain recombines TRBV7-9 with TRBJ1-2; 7 nucleotides agree with TRBD1. Germline-derived CDR1 and CDR2 are SEHNR and FQNEAQ (reference sequence). This CDR3 comprises 14 residues. V shed 5 bases, J shed 1 base, and the junction held 4 bases outside the gene matches. The CDR3 DNA follows: TGTGCCAGCAGCGAGACAGGGATTAACTATGGCTACACCTTC. It specifies CASSETGINYGYTF. The complete variable domain, with remaining parts taken from reference TRBV7-9 and TRBJ1-2, reads DTGVSQNPRHKITKRGQNVTFRCDPISEHNRLYWYRQTLGQGPEFLTYFQNEAQLEKSRLLSDRFSAERPKGSFSTLEIQRTEQGDSAMYLCASSETGINYGYTFGSGTRLTVV.

The rearrangement links TRBV5-4 to TRBJ2-7, with 8 bases aligning to TRBD2. The CDR3 is 14 residues long. Germline values: CDR1 SGHNT, CDR2 YYREEE (reference sequence). Trimming took 3 bases from V and 2 from J; bases not matched to a gene: 4. CDR3 in amino acids: CASSSAGVAYEQYF. The CDR3 nucleotides are TGTGCCAGCAGCTCAGCGGGAGTGGCCTACGAGCAGTACTTC.

This chain links TRBV19 with TRBJ2-7; TRBD2 aligns across 7 bases. From germline, CDR1 is LNHDA and CDR2 SQIVND (reference sequence). Trimming removed 10 bases from V and 5 bases from J; junction bases left unmatched: 5. CDR3 length: 11 amino acids. The CDR3 protein is CATQRGNEQYF. In DNA, the CDR3 is TGTGCCACACAGCGGGGTAACGAGCAGTACTTC.

This clone has a single count. J is TRBJ2-7 and V is TRBV27; D unclear. V was cut by 9 bases and J by 3 bases, with 18 bases left in between. Germline V gene lookup returns CDR1 MNHEY and CDR2 SMNVEV (reference sequence). CDR3 size: 14 residues. Here the CDR3 DNA reads TGTGCCAGTTCCGACCGACCGGGTTTCTACGAGCAGTACTTC. It is translated as CASSDRPGFYEQYF.

V gene TRBV27 combines with J gene TRBJ2-7, with 12 nucleotides matching TRBD2. This CDR3 is built from 16 residues. J lost 4 bases, V lost 5 bases, and 9 bases had no gene match. Germline CDR1 MNHEY, CDR2 SMNVEV (reference sequence). This CDR3 reads CASSTIGLAGKYEQYF. The DNA for the CDR3 is TGTGCCAGCAGTACTATCGGACTAGCGGGGAAATACGAGCAGTACTTC.

The chain is built from TRBV6-1 and TRBJ2-6; D ambiguous. The CDR3 runs to 15 residues. Germline V gene sequence: CDR1 MNHNS, CDR2 SASEGT. With 1 base removed from V and 0 bases from J, the gap between germline ends came to 4 bases. The CDR3 reads CASSEGGSGANVLTF. The CDR3 DNA follows: TGTGCCAGCAGTGAAGGGGGCTCTGGGGCCAACGTCCTGACTTTC.